This T cell receptor (beta chain) derives from a study of prognosis after radiotherapy for stage I lung cancer. As for the study in general: Following radiotherapy, a handful of patients went on to present distant metastases at a median of roughly 7 months, and over twelve exhibited no significant progression.

Two rounds of multiplex PCR amplified TCR beta CDR3 from genomic DNA. For every TRBV and TRBJ gene, a specific primer was used in first-round PCR. Universal primers were used in the second PCR round. TCRdb re-derived calls from the multiplex PCR reads in MiXCR, one entry per CDR3 protein. The table includes 38,000 or so distinct CDR3 sequences, approximately 25% detected once. A draw of roughly 5.8 milliliters of peripheral blood took place at each of two time points. The germline gives CDR1 SGHAT, CDR2 FQNNGV. V lost 7 bases and J 8 bases, leaving 23 bases between the germline ends. There are 15 residues in the CDR3.

The sequence derives from a donor aged 50 or older with non-small cell lung cancer. J is TRBJ1-2 and V is TRBV11-2; no firm D call. The starting material was PBMCs, obtained before or after stereotactic body radiation therapy (not recorded which). In DNA form, the CDR3 reads TGTGCCAGCACCACATCGGCCATAGGGCTGGGGGGCTACACCTTC. Amino acids: CASTTSAIGLGGYTF.